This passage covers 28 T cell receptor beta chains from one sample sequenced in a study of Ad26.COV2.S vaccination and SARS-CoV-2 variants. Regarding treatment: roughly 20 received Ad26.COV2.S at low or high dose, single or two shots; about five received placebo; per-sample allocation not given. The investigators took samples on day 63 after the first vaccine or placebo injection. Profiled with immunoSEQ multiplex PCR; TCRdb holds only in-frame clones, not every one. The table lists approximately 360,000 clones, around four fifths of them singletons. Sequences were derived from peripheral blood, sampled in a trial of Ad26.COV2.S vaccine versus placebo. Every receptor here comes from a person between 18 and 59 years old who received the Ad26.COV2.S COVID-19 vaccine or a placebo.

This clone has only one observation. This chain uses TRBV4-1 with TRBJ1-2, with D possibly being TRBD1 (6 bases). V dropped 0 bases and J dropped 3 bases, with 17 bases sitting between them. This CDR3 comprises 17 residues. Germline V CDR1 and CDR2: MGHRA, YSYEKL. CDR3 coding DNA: TGCGCCAGCAGCCAAGATTGGGCCCAGGGGAGGCACTATGGCTACACCTTC. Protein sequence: CASSQDWAQGRHYGYTF.

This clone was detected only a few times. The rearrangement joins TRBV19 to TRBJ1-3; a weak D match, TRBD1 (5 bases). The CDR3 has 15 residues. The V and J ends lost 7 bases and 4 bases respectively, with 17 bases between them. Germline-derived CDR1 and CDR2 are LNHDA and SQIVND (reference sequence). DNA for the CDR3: TGTGCCAGTACCCCAGGAGGGGTAGAGGGAAACACCATATATTTT. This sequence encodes CASTPGGVEGNTIYF.

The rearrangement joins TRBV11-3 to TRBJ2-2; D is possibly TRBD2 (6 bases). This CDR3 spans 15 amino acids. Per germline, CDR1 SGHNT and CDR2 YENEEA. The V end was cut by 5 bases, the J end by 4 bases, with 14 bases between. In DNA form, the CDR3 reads TGTGCCAGCAGCCCCAACCAAGCGGGCACCGGGGAGCTGTTTTTT. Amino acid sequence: CASSPNQAGTGELFF.

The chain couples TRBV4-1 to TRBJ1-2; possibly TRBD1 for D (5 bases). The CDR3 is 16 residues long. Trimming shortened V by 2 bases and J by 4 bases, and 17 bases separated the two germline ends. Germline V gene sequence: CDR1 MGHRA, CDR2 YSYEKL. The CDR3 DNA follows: TGCGCCAGCAGCCAAAACCCGGGACTAACTTTCTATGGCTACACCTTC. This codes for CASSQNPGLTFYGYTF.

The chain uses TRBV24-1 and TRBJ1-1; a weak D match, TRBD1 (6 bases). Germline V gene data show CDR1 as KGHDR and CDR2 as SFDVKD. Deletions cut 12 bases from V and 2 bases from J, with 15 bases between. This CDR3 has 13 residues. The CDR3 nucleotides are TGTGCCCTTGGCGGGACACGAAACACTGAAGCTTTCTTT. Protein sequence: CALGGTRNTEAFF.

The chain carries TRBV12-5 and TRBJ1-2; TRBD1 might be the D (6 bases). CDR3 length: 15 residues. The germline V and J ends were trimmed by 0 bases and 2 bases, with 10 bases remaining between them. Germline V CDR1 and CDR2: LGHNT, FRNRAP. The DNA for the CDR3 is TGTGCTAGTGGTTTGGTAAGGGGGGCCAACTATGGCTACACCTTC. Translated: CASGLVRGANYGYTF.

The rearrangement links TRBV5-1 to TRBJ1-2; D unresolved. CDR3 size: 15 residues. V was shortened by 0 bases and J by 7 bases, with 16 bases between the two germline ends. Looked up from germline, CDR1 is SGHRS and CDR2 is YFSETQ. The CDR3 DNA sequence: TGCGCCAGCAGCTTGGCTTACGCGGAAAGTGGTGGCTACACCTTC. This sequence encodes CASSLAYAESGGYTF.

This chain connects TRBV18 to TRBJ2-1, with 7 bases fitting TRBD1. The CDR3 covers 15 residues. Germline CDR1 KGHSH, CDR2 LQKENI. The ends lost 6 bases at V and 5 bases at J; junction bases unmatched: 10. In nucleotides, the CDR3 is TGTGCCAGCTCTCCCTTACAGGGGATTGACAATGAGCAGTTCTTC. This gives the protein CASSPLQGIDNEQFF.

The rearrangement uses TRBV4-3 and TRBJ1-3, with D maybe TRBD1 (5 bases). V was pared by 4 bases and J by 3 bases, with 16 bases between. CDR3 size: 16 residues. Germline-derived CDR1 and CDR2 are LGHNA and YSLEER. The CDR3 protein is CASSPDGWGVGNTIYF. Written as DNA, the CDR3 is TGCGCCAGCAGCCCGGACGGGTGGGGGGTTGGAAACACCATATATTTT.

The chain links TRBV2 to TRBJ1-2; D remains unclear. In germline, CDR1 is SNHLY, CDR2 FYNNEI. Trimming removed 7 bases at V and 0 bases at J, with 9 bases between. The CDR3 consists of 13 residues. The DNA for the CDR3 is TGTGCCAGCACCCCAGAAACTAACTATGGCTACACCTTC. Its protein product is CASTPETNYGYTF.

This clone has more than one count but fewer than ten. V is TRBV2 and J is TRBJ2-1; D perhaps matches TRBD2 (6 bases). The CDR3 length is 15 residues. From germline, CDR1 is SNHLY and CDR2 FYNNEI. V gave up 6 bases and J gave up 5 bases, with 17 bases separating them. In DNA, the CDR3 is TGTGCCAGCAGGGGGTGGGAGGCCCACGACAATGAGCAGTTCTTC. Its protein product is CASRGWEAHDNEQFF.

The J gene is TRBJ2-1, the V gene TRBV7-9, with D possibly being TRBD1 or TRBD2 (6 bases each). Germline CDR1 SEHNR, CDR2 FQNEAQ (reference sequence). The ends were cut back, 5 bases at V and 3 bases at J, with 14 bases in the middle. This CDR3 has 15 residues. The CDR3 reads CASSPGAGIYNEQFF. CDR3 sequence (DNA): TGTGCCAGCAGCCCGGGGGCGGGAATCTACAATGAGCAGTTCTTC.

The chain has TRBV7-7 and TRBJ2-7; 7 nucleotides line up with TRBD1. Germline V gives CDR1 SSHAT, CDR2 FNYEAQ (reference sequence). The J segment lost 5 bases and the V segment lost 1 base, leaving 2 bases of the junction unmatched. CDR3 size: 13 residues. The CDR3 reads CASSLDRGHEQYF. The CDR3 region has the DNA TGTGCCAGCAGCTTAGACAGGGGCCACGAGCAGTACTTC.

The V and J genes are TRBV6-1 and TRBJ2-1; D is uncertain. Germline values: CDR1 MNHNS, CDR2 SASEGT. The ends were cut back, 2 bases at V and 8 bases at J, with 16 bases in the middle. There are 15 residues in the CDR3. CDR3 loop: CASSERAGSWDEQFF. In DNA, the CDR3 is TGTGCCAGCAGTGAAAGGGCAGGATCATGGGATGAGCAGTTCTTC.

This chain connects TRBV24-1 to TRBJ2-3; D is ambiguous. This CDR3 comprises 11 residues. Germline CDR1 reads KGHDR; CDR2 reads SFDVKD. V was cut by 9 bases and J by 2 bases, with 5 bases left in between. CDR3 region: CATEDTDTQYF. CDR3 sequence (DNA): TGTGCCACCGAGGACACAGATACGCAGTATTTT.

CDR3 sequence reads: CASSSLGFRNSPLHF. The CDR3 DNA reads as TGTGCCAGCAGTTCGCTCGGCTTTCGCAATTCACCCCTCCACTTT. The chain has TRBV6-5 and TRBJ1-6; D ambiguous. The CDR3 has 15 amino acids. From germline, CDR1 is MNHEY and CDR2 SVGAGI. V dropped 4 bases and J dropped 7 bases, with 14 bases sitting between them.

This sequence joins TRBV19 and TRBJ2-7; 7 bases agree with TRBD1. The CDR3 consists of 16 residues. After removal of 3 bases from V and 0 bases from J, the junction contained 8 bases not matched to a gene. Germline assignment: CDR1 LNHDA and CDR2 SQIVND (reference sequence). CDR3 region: CASSINFRDSSYEQYF. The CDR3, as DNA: TGTGCCAGTAGTATTAATTTCCGGGACAGCTCCTACGAGCAGTACTTC.

CDR3 amino acids: CASSPGTGFAEAFF. For the CDR3, the DNA is TGTGCCAGCAGTCCCGGGACAGGGTTTGCTGAAGCTTTCTTT. The V call is TRBV2, the J call TRBJ1-1, with 9 bases identical to TRBD1. CDR1 SNHLY and CDR2 FYNNEI come from the germline V gene. The ends lost 5 bases at V and 6 bases at J; junction bases unmatched: 7. This CDR3 is 14 amino acids long.

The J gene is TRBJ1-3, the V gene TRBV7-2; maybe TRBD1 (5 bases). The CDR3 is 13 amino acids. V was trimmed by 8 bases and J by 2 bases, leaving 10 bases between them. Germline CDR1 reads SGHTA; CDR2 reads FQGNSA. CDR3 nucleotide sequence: TGTGCCAGCGGCAGGGAGACTGGAAACACCATATATTTT. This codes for CASGRETGNTIYF.

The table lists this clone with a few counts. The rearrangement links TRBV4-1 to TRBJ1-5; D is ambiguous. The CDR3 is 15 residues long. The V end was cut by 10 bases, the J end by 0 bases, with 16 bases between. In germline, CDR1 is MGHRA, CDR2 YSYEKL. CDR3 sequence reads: CATAPVPGSNQPQHF. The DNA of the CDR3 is TGCGCCACAGCCCCGGTTCCGGGTAGCAATCAGCCCCAGCATTTT.

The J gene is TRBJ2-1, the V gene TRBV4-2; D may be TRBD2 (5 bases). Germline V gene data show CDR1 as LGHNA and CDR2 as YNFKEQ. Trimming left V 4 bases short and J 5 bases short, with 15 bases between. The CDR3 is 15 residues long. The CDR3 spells CASSPGVSPNNEQFF. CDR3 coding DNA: TGTGCCAGCAGCCCCGGGGTAAGTCCCAACAATGAGCAGTTCTTC.

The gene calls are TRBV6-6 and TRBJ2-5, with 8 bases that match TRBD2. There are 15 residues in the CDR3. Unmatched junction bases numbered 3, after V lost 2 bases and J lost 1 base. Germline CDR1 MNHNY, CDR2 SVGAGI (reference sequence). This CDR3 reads CASSYPSGSQETQYF. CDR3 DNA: TGTGCCAGCAGTTACCCAAGCGGGAGCCAAGAGACCCAGTACTTC.

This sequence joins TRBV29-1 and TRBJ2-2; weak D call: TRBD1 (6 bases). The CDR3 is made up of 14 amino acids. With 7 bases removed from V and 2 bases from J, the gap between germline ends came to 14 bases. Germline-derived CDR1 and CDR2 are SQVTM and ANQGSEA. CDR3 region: CSGLTGINTGELFF. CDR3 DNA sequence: TGCAGCGGCTTAACAGGGATCAACACCGGGGAGCTGTTTTTT.

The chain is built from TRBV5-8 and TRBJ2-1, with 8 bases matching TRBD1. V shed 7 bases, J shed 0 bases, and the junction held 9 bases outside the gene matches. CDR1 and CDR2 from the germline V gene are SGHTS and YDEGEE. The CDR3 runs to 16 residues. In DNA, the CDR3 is TGTGCCAGCGGCAAACACAGGGGGATCTCCTACAATGAGCAGTTCTTC. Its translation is CASGKHRGISYNEQFF.

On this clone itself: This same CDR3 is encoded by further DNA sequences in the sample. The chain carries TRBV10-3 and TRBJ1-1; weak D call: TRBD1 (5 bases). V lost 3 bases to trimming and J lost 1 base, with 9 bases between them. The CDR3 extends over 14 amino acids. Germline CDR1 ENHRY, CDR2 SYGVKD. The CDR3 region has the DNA TGTGCCATCAGTGACCTGGGGGGGAACACTGAAGCTTTCTTT. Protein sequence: CAISDLGGNTEAFF.

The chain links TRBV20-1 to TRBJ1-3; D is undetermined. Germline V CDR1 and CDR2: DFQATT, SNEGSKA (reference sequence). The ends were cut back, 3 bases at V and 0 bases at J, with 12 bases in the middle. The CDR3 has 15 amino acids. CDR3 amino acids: CSASLAAHSGNTIYF. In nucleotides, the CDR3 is TGCAGTGCTAGTCTTGCAGCTCACTCTGGAAACACCATATATTTT.

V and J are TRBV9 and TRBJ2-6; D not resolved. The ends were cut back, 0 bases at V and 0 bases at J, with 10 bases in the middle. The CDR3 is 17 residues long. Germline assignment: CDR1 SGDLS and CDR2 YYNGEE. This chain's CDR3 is CASSVAIVGSGANVLTF. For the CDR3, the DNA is TGTGCCAGCAGCGTAGCTATTGTGGGCTCTGGGGCCAACGTCCTGACTTTC. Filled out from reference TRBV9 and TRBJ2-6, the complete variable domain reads DSGVTQTPKHLITATGQRVTLRCSPRSGDLSVYWYQQSLDQGLQFLIQYYNGEERAKGNILERFSAQQFPDLHSELNLSSLELGDSALYFCASSVAIVGSGANVLTFGAGSRLTVL.

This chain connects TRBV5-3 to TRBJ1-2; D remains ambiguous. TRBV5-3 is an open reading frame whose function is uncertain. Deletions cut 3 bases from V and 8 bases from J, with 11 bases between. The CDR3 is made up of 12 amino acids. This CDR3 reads CARSSGKGGYTF. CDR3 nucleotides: TGTGCCAGAAGCTCCGGAAAAGGAGGCTACACCTTC.